The 8 T cell receptor beta chains below come from one sample, sequenced in a study of beta chain features in type 1 diabetes. Expressed TCRB transcripts were sequenced, since all the RNA that had been isolated was reverse transcribed. Generated by immunoSEQ multiplex PCR, the TCRdb table keeps only in-frame clones and is missing some. The sample lists some 360,000 clones, around 9.6% occurring once. Study-level points and caveats: For Type 1 diabetes patients, all four CD4+ subsets carried TCRB CDR3s that were moderately but significantly shorter.

What these receptors recognize is not known. Source material: central memory CD4+ T cells from blood. Every receptor here comes from a young man with type 1 diabetes.

The chain recombines TRBV6-5 with TRBJ2-5, with 8 bases fitting TRBD2. This CDR3 comprises 16 residues. With 0 bases clipped from V and 7 bases from J, the junction kept 10 bases outside the gene matches. The germline CDR1 and CDR2 sequences are MNHEY and SVGAGI. The DNA of the CDR3 is TGTGCCAGCAGTTACTCCGGCGGGCTCGCGGGGGGGACCCAGTACTTC. It codes for CASSYSGGLAGGTQYF.

This sequence joins TRBV4-2 and TRBJ1-1; D possibly corresponds to TRBD1 (6 bases). The CDR3 totals 18 residues. The germline V gene has CDR1 LGHNA and CDR2 YNFKEQ. Trimming pared 3 bases from V and 0 bases from J, leaving 20 bases between. In DNA form, the CDR3 reads TGTGCCAGCAGCCAGGGGTACAGGGTCGAACTCATGAACACTGAAGCTTTCTTT. It encodes CASSQGYRVELMNTEAFF.

This clone was observed many times. The DNA for the CDR3 is TGTGCCATCAGTGAGTCCTTCGACATGAACACTGAAGCTTTCTTT. The encoded protein is CAISESFDMNTEAFF. The rearrangement uses TRBV10-3 and TRBJ1-1; D remains ambiguous. There are 15 residues in the CDR3. CDR1 ENHRY and CDR2 SYGVKD come from the germline V gene. V was shortened by 0 bases and J by 0 bases, with 8 bases between the two germline ends.

This clone was found a few times. V usage is TRBV27 and J usage is TRBJ1-1; no clear D. CDR1 and CDR2 from the germline V gene are MNHEY and SMNVEV (reference sequence). V was trimmed by 4 bases and J by 3 bases, leaving 15 bases between them. The CDR3 runs to 15 residues. CDR3: CASSYRTERDTEAFF. Here the CDR3 DNA reads TGTGCCAGCAGTTATAGGACCGAGAGGGACACTGAAGCTTTCTTT.

About this clone itself: The sample holds other DNA sequences that translate to the same CDR3. The rearrangement links TRBV4-2 to TRBJ2-5; 10 bases fit TRBD2. The CDR3 covers 15 residues. V lost 0 bases to trimming and J lost 4 bases; unmatched junction nucleotides: 2. The germline V gene has CDR1 LGHNA and CDR2 YNFKEQ. The CDR3 reads CASSQEERGGETQYF. CDR3 nucleotide sequence: TGTGCCAGCAGCCAAGAGGAGCGGGGGGGAGAGACCCAGTACTTC.

J is TRBJ2-7 and V is TRBV5-1; D is unclear. V gave up 0 bases and J gave up 10 bases, with 20 bases separating them. The V gene's germline CDR1 is SGHRS and CDR2 YFSETQ. The CDR3 covers 15 residues. The CDR3 loop is CASSLEMRGPSFQYF. The CDR3 nucleotides read TGCGCCAGCAGCTTGGAGATGCGTGGGCCCTCCTTCCAGTACTTC.

This clone was observed a handful of times. The chain carries TRBV5-5 and TRBJ1-2, with TRBD1 matching over 9 bases. Per germline, CDR1 SGHKS and CDR2 YYEKEE (reference sequence). Trimming took 2 bases from V and 8 from J; bases not matched to a gene: 7. The CDR3 spans 14 residues. The CDR3 bases are TGTGCCAGCAGCTTATCACGACAGGGGGAAGGCTACACCTTC. Translation: CASSLSRQGEGYTF.

This clone came up a few times. At one of its ends the junction is not consistent with the germline gene, which may arise from a read error. V gene TRBV6-6 combines with J gene TRBJ2-3; 8 bases are shared with TRBD1. This CDR3 region has 14 residues. Germline values: CDR1 MNHNY, CDR2 SVGAGI (reference sequence). The CDR3 reads CAISDNQGADTQYF. The CDR3 DNA is TGTGCCATCAGTGATAACCAGGGGGCGGATACGCAGTATTTT.